The T cell receptor beta chain under discussion was sequenced for a study of tumor-infiltrating lymphocytes in localized non-small cell lung cancer. Study-level findings and limits: Only some patients had TCR sequencing, depending on available tissue. IM1 and IM2 tumors showed no difference in T-cell fraction. Compared with uninvolved lung, tumors showed higher T cell infiltration by TCRbeta sequencing.

This clone was seen just once. Its antigen is not identified. Sequencing was performed with immunoSEQ multiplex PCR; in TCRdb, only in-frame clones are kept and a portion is missing. The repertoire consists of under 15,000 clones, with around 79% occurring once and the leading ten covering 4.5%. The CDR3 is 19 amino acids. V gave up 8 bases and J gave up 1 base; unmatched junction bases: 14. The germline gives CDR1 LGHNA, CDR2 YSLEER. Specimen: lung tumor tissue. The chain links TRBV4-3 to TRBJ2-3, with 14 nucleotides matching TRBD2. The sequence derives from a human donor with non-small cell lung cancer. The CDR3 DNA reads as TGCGCCAGCCGGATGCAACCGGGACTAGCGGGAGTGGGCACAGATACGCAGTATTTT. Translated, it gives CASRMQPGLAGVGTDTQYF.